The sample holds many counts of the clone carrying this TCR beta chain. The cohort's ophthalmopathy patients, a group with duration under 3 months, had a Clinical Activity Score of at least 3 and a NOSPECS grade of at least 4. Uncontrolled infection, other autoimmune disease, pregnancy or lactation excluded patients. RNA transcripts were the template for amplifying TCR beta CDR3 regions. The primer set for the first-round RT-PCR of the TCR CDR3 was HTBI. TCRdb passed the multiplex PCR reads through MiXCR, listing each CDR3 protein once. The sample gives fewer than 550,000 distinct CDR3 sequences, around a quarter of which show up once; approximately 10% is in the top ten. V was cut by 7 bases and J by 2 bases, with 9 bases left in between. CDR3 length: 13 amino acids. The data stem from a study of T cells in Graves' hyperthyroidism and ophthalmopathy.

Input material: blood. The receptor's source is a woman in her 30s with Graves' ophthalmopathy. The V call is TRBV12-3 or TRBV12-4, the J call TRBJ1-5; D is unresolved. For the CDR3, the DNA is TGTGCCAGCAACGACCGGGGCAATCAGCCCCAGCATTTT. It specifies CASNDRGNQPQHF.